This passage covers 23 T cell receptor beta chains from one sample sequenced in a study of blood T cell repertoires in COVID-19. Method: immunoSEQ multiplex PCR; TCRdb's copy keeps in-frame clones and lacks some. Of around 130,000 clones listed, approximately 84% are singletons. The sequencing sample was made of peripheral blood. These receptors were obtained from a woman aged 25-40 years who had recovered from COVID-19.

Comment on this clone: At one end the junction does not follow the germline gene, possibly because of a read error. This chain links TRBV13 with TRBJ1-1, with D possibly being TRBD1 (5 bases). This CDR3 region has 12 residues. Germline CDR1 is PRHDT and CDR2 is FYEKMQ (reference sequence). The CDR3: CASSSRAGTSSF. As DNA, the CDR3 is TGTGCCAGCAGCTCACGGGCCGGGACTTCAAGCTTT.

V gene TRBV7-9 combines with J gene TRBJ2-7, with TRBD2 matching over 8 bases. The CDR3 sequence is 16 residues long. CDR1 and CDR2 (germline): SEHNR, FQNEAQ (reference sequence). After removal of 4 bases from V and 2 bases from J, the junction contained 10 bases not matched to a gene. The CDR3 loop reads CASSSSGGSGAYEQYF. Written as DNA, the CDR3 is TGTGCCAGCAGCTCCTCCGGAGGTAGCGGGGCCTACGAGCAGTACTTC.

This clone came up once. This sequence joins TRBV5-1 and TRBJ1-4; TRBD1 matches at 7 bases. V lost 0 bases to trimming and J lost 3 bases; unmatched junction nucleotides: 2. CDR1 SGHRS and CDR2 YFSETQ come from the germline V gene. This CDR3 is built from 15 residues. The DNA of the CDR3 is TGCGCCAGCAGCTTGGAACAGGGGCCTAATGAAAAACTGTTTTTT. It specifies CASSLEQGPNEKLFF.

The chain carries TRBV19 and TRBJ1-5; D might be TRBD1 (5 bases). V was clipped by 0 bases and J by 5 bases, with 11 bases between them. Germline CDR1 and CDR2: LNHDA and SQIVND (reference sequence). This CDR3 has 15 amino acids. The CDR3, as DNA: TGTGCCAGTAGTATAGACTGGGGCAGGGATCAGCCCCAGCATTTT. It yields the protein CASSIDWGRDQPQHF.

This clone was recorded a few times. The chain recombines TRBV23-1 with TRBJ1-6; D ambiguous. TRBV23-1 is an ORF, and what it does is uncertain. Trimming left V 3 bases short and J 6 bases short, with 9 bases between. This CDR3 is built from 14 residues. This CDR3 reads CASSQFPRNSPLHF. CDR3 DNA sequence: TGCGCCAGCAGTCAGTTCCCTCGTAATTCACCCCTCCACTTT.

V is TRBV7-9 and J is TRBJ2-7, with D perhaps matching TRBD2 (6 bases). Germline CDR1 and CDR2: SEHNR and FQNEAQ (reference sequence). The V and J ends lost 5 bases and 3 bases respectively, with 17 bases between them. This CDR3 spans 15 amino acids. The CDR3 loop reads CASSQEGRPYYEQYF. The CDR3 DNA is TGTGCCAGCAGCCAGGAGGGGAGACCCTACTACGAGCAGTACTTC.

The chain is built from TRBV4-1 and TRBJ2-2, with D tentatively TRBD2 (7 bases). The germline CDR1 and CDR2 sequences are MGHRA and YSYEKL. V was clipped by 0 bases and J by 2 bases, with 19 bases between them. This CDR3 is built from 19 residues. CDR3 region: CASSQELGRGPGNTGELFF. The CDR3 DNA reads TGCGCCAGCAGCCAAGAGCTAGGGCGGGGGCCAGGTAACACCGGGGAGCTGTTTTTT.

This clone has just one count. The gene calls are TRBV11-2 and TRBJ2-5, with 7 positions matching TRBD2. The ends lost 1 base at V and 3 bases at J; junction bases unmatched: 5. Germline V gene lookup returns CDR1 SGHAT and CDR2 FQNNGV. CDR3 size: 15 residues. CDR3 residues: CASSLGRGREETQYF. The CDR3 coding sequence is TGTGCCAGCAGCTTAGGTCGGGGGAGGGAAGAGACCCAGTACTTC.

In this sample, this clone turned up once. V and J are TRBV6-1 and TRBJ1-1, with a tentative D call TRBD1 (5 bases). The V gene's germline CDR1 is MNHNS and CDR2 SASEGT. This CDR3 spans 15 amino acids. V dropped 1 base and J dropped 2 bases, with 11 bases sitting between them. The CDR3, as DNA: TGTGCCAGCAGTGAAGTCAGGGCGAGTAACACTGAAGCTTTCTTT. Amino acid sequence: CASSEVRASNTEAFF.

The chain carries TRBV6-5 and TRBJ2-7; D may be TRBD2 (6 bases). The V gene lost 6 bases and the J gene lost 5 bases, with 14 bases spanning the gap. The CDR3 spans 13 residues. From germline, CDR1 is MNHEY and CDR2 SVGAGI. CDR3 DNA sequence: TGTGCCAGCAGCGCCCCTACTAGCAACGAGCAGTACTTC. It specifies CASSAPTSNEQYF.

The rearrangement uses TRBV4-1 and TRBJ2-7; D is perhaps TRBD1 (5 bases). This CDR3 is built from 14 residues. Germline V gives CDR1 MGHRA, CDR2 YSYEKL. V was cut by 1 base and J by 4 bases, with 11 bases left in between. CDR3 sequence: CASSQVRADYEQYF. CDR3 coding DNA: TGCGCCAGCAGCCAAGTCAGGGCAGATTACGAGCAGTACTTC.

This chain links TRBV5-1 with TRBJ2-1; tentative D call: TRBD1 (5 bases). The CDR3 covers 16 residues. V lost 4 bases and J lost 2, with 16 bases in between. The germline V gene encodes CDR1 SGHRS and CDR2 YFSETQ. CDR3 bases: TGCGCCAGCAGCCCCGGACACCCAGCCCCCTACAATGAGCAGTTCTTC. Protein product: CASSPGHPAPYNEQFF.

This clone was seen once. The chain combines TRBV2 with TRBJ2-1; 9 bases fit TRBD1. CDR3 length equals 16 residues. Per germline, CDR1 SNHLY and CDR2 FYNNEI. V trimming: 6 bases; J trimming: 5 bases; junction bases outside the gene matches: 11. The DNA for the CDR3 is TGTGCCAGCAGCTCGGGACAGGGTAGAGCAAACAATGAGCAGTTCTTC. Translated: CASSSGQGRANNEQFF.

The chain is built from TRBV6-6 and TRBJ2-5, with TRBD1 matching over 7 bases. Germline CDR1 and CDR2: MNHNY and SVGAGI (reference sequence). Trimming took 0 bases from V and 5 from J; bases not matched to a gene: 3. This CDR3 is built from 14 residues. CDR3 nucleotide sequence: TGTGCCAGCAGTTACTCTAGACAGGGTGAGACCCAGTACTTC. Its protein product is CASSYSRQGETQYF.

This rearrangement joins TRBV19 to TRBJ1-2; D gene ambiguous. This CDR3 contains 14 residues. CDR1 and CDR2 from the germline V gene are LNHDA and SQIVND (reference sequence). Trimming left V 3 bases short and J 0 bases short, with 8 bases between. The CDR3 is CASSIGLANYGYTF. CDR3 nucleotide sequence: TGTGCCAGTAGTATCGGACTAGCTAACTATGGCTACACCTTC.

In the case of this clone: One end of the junction varies from germline; a read error may be responsible. This sequence joins TRBV5-1 and TRBJ2-5; 8 positions match TRBD2. CDR1 is SGHRS, CDR2 YFSETQ, per germline. The length of the CDR3 is 15 residues. Here the CDR3 DNA reads TGCGCCAGCAGCTTGGAGGGGACTAGGGTAGAGGCCCAGTACTTC. Its protein is CASSLEGTRVEAQYF.

There are a few counts of this clone. The rearrangement links TRBV3-1 (or the pseudogene TRBV3-2) to TRBJ2-7, with D possibly matching TRBD2 (6 bases). CDR1 and CDR2 (germline): LGHDT, YNNKEL (reference sequence). Trimming left V 3 bases short and J 4 bases short, with 22 bases between. The CDR3 spans 17 residues. CDR3 DNA sequence: TGTGCCAGCAGCCAGAGCGAGTGGGGGGAGGAAGGGTACGAGCAGTACTTC. This codes for CASSQSEWGEEGYEQYF.

The chain links TRBV4-1 to TRBJ1-4; tentatively, D is TRBD1 (5 bases). Germline lookup yields CDR1 MGHRA and CDR2 YSYEKL. This CDR3 region has 16 residues. The V end was cut by 0 bases, the J end by 6 bases, with 14 bases between. CDR3 nucleotide sequence: TGCGCCAGCAGCCAAGATTCGGGGGGAATGGATGAAAAACTGTTTTTT. Translating gives CASSQDSGGMDEKLFF.

V is TRBV6-1 and J is TRBJ2-1; the D is unclear. The CDR3 covers 15 residues. Germline-derived CDR1 and CDR2 are MNHNS and SASEGT. Trimming stripped 1 base from V and 0 bases from J, with 7 bases between. CDR3: CASSEVGVSYNEQFF. CDR3 in DNA: TGTGCCAGCAGTGAAGTGGGCGTCTCCTACAATGAGCAGTTCTTC.

V usage is TRBV30 and J usage is TRBJ1-1; weak D call: TRBD1 (5 bases). Germline CDR1 reads GTSNPN; CDR2 reads SVGIG (reference sequence). The V and J ends lost 3 bases and 0 bases respectively, with 17 bases between them. The CDR3 length is 16 residues. The CDR3 here is CAWRPSGGALNTEAFF. CDR3 coding DNA: TGTGCCTGGAGGCCCTCGGGCGGGGCTTTGAACACTGAAGCTTTCTTT.

J is TRBJ2-7 and V is TRBV11-3; 14 positions agree with TRBD2. V dropped 4 bases and J dropped 7; count of bases not matched to a gene: 6. The germline gives CDR1 SGHNT, CDR2 YENEEA. The CDR3 runs to 15 residues. For the CDR3, the DNA is TGTGCCAGCAGCTCGGGACTAGCGGGAGCTCAGGAGCAGTACTTC. Translated, it gives CASSSGLAGAQEQYF.

V usage is TRBV6-5 and J usage is TRBJ2-4; a possible D gene is TRBD2 (6 bases). V was trimmed by 2 bases and J by 3 bases, leaving 14 bases between them. This CDR3 spans 16 amino acids. Germline lookup yields CDR1 MNHEY and CDR2 SVGAGI. The CDR3 here is CASSYQAGNVKNIQYF. The CDR3 nucleotides read TGTGCCAGCAGTTACCAGGCGGGAAACGTCAAAAACATTCAGTACTTC.

The genes are TRBV4-2 and TRBJ2-1; 8 bases fit TRBD1. J was trimmed by 5 bases and V by 4 bases; bases with no gene match: 4. This CDR3 contains 14 residues. CDR1 and CDR2 (germline): LGHNA, YNFKEQ. The CDR3 reads CASSRKGQDNEQFF. CDR3 nucleotide sequence: TGTGCCAGCAGCCGGAAGGGACAGGACAATGAGCAGTTCTTC.